This entry lists 25 T cell receptor beta chains sequenced from one sample in a study of Ad26.COV2.S vaccination and SARS-CoV-2 variants. The treatment is: about 20 received Ad26.COV2.S at low or high dose, single or two shots; 5 received placebo; per-sample allocation not given. The samples date from day 63 after the first vaccine or placebo injection. The repertoire was sequenced with immunoSEQ multiplex PCR; TCRdb's copy has only in-frame clones and lacks some. The sample carries over 300,000 clones, about 80% recorded once. This material consisted of peripheral blood, taken in a trial of Ad26.COV2.S vaccine versus placebo. These receptors all stem from a person aged 18 to 65 who received the Ad26.COV2.S COVID-19 vaccine or a placebo.

The chain has TRBV6-6 and TRBJ2-7; D remains unclear. Germline V CDR1 and CDR2: MNHNY, SVGAGI (reference sequence). The length of the CDR3 is 11 residues. V was cut by 6 bases and J by 3 bases, with 6 bases left in between. The CDR3 here is CASSQNYEQYF. The CDR3 DNA sequence: TGTGCCAGCAGCCAAAACTACGAGCAGTACTTC.

The chain recombines TRBV7-8 with TRBJ1-1, with D hard to call. The V gene's germline CDR1 is SGHVS and CDR2 FQNEAQ. Deletions cut 5 bases from V and 0 bases from J, with 13 bases between. The CDR3 has 15 amino acids. The CDR3 DNA reads as TGTGCCAGCAGCGCTAAGCGTTGGGTGAACACTGAAGCTTTCTTT. This sequence encodes CASSAKRWVNTEAFF.

Regarding this clone: Other nucleotide sequences in the sample specify the same CDR3. The chain carries TRBV7-9 and TRBJ2-3; 8 nucleotides agree with TRBD2. Per the germline V gene, CDR1 is SEHNR and CDR2 is FQNEAQ (reference sequence). V was clipped by 8 bases and J by 2 bases; unmatched bases: 6. The CDR3 covers 14 residues. The CDR3 region is CASLAGGSTDTQYF. CDR3 sequence (DNA): TGTGCCAGCCTCGCGGGGGGTTCCACAGATACGCAGTATTTT.

The sample holds one count of this clone. This sequence joins TRBV10-1 and TRBJ2-1, with TRBD2 matching 9 bases. CDR1 and CDR2 (germline): WNHNN, SYGVQD (reference sequence). CDR3 length: 15 residues. The V and J ends lost 4 bases and 8 bases, in that order; junction bases with no gene match: 9. CDR3: CASSVWREGHYEQFF. In nucleotides, the CDR3 is TGCGCCAGCAGTGTATGGCGGGAGGGCCACTATGAGCAGTTCTTC.

This clone was seen only once. V and J are TRBV27 and TRBJ2-2, with D tentatively TRBD2 (7 bases). Trimming removed 7 bases from V and 6 bases from J, with 15 bases in between. The CDR3 contains 14 residues. The germline gives CDR1 MNHEY, CDR2 SMNVEV (reference sequence). The chain's CDR3 is CASTLGGGAGELFF. The CDR3 DNA reads TGTGCCAGCACCTTAGGGGGGGGCGCCGGGGAGCTGTTTTTT.

This chain connects TRBV3-1 (or the pseudogene TRBV3-2) to TRBJ2-3; D is perhaps TRBD1 (6 bases). This CDR3 spans 15 amino acids. Germline CDR1 reads LGHDT; CDR2 reads YNNKEL (reference sequence). V lost 4 bases, J lost 2 bases, and 13 bases lay in between. The CDR3 loop is CASSPRGFDTDTQYF. The CDR3 DNA reads as TGTGCCAGCAGCCCGAGGGGGTTCGACACAGATACGCAGTATTTT.

In this sample, this clone turned up a few times. The rearrangement joins TRBV7-8 to TRBJ2-7; D ambiguous. Germline V lookup: CDR1 SGHVS, CDR2 FQNEAQ. CDR3 size: 15 residues. Trimming pared 5 bases from V and 2 bases from J, leaving 16 bases between. The CDR3 DNA reads as TGTGCCAGCAGCCACCCCCCATGGGGTACCTACGAGCAGTACTTC. Protein sequence: CASSHPPWGTYEQYF.

The chain uses TRBV7-9 and TRBJ2-2; D gene unclear. The V and J ends lost 5 bases and 8 bases respectively, with 6 bases between them. This CDR3 is built from 11 residues. Germline V gives CDR1 SEHNR, CDR2 FQNEAQ (reference sequence). The CDR3 is CASSPRGELFF. CDR3 in DNA: TGTGCCAGCAGCCCCCGAGGGGAGCTGTTTTTT.

The V gene is TRBV12-3 or TRBV12-4, the J gene TRBJ2-1; D possibly uses TRBD1 or TRBD2 (6 bases each). V lost 7 bases and J 7 bases, leaving 14 bases between the germline ends. The CDR3 covers 13 residues. CDR3 DNA sequence: TGTGCCAGCACCCTTTGGGGGGCGAATGAGCAGTTCTTC. Its protein is CASTLWGANEQFF.

The rearrangement uses TRBV6-5 and TRBJ2-2; D gene unclear. Looked up from germline, CDR1 is MNHEY and CDR2 is SVGAGI. The CDR3 is made up of 13 amino acids. The ends were cut back, 4 bases at V and 0 bases at J, with 3 bases in the middle. This chain's CDR3 is CASSSTNTGELFF. Here the CDR3 DNA reads TGTGCCAGCAGTTCCACGAACACCGGGGAGCTGTTTTTT.

This clone turned up a few times. The chain carries TRBV6-5 and TRBJ1-1; D is undetermined. Germline-derived CDR1 and CDR2 are MNHEY and SVGAGI. V was cut by 6 bases and J by 4 bases, with 12 bases left in between. This CDR3 is 13 amino acids long. The CDR3 DNA reads TGTGCCAGCAGAGTGTCCGCCGGCACTGAAGCTTTCTTT. This translates into CASRVSAGTEAFF.

The gene calls are TRBV7-8 and TRBJ2-5, with D maybe TRBD1 (6 bases). CDR1 and CDR2 (germline): SGHVS, FQNEAQ. V lost 7 bases to trimming and J lost 2 bases, with 14 bases between them. The CDR3 runs to 14 residues. CDR3 in amino acids: CASKPDRSQETQYF. The CDR3 nucleotides are TGTGCCAGCAAACCCGACAGGAGTCAAGAGACCCAGTACTTC.

The genes are TRBV11-2 and TRBJ1-1, with a possible D match to TRBD1 (6 bases). Germline values: CDR1 SGHAT, CDR2 FQNNGV. Trimming stripped 1 base from V and 4 bases from J, with 10 bases between. CDR3 size: 14 residues. The CDR3 sequence is CASSLVRRGTEAFF. CDR3 nucleotides: TGTGCCAGCAGCTTAGTGCGCAGGGGCACTGAAGCTTTCTTT.

A note on this clone: The sample carries other DNA sequences with the same CDR3. The chain recombines TRBV19 with TRBJ2-7; D unclear. CDR3 length: 13 residues. Germline V CDR1 and CDR2: LNHDA, SQIVND (reference sequence). Trimming left V 1 base short and J 0 bases short, with 4 bases between. CDR3 coding DNA: TGTGCCAGTAGTATAGGGGCCTCCTACGAGCAGTACTTC. Encoded protein: CASSIGASYEQYF.

CDR3 in amino acids: CASRIHRTSGRMETQYF. CDR3 DNA: TGTGCCAGCAGAATCCACAGGACTAGCGGGAGGATGGAGACCCAGTACTTC. This rearrangement joins TRBV27 to TRBJ2-5; TRBD2 matches at 14 bases. CDR3 length: 17 residues. Germline V gene sequence: CDR1 MNHEY, CDR2 SMNVEV (reference sequence). With V trimmed by 6 bases and J by 5 bases, 11 bases remained unmatched.

V gene TRBV23-1 combines with J gene TRBJ1-1, with a tentative D call TRBD1 (5 bases). TRBV23-1 is reported as an ORF; its role is uncertain. The CDR3 is 14 amino acids. Deletions cut 4 bases from V and 11 bases from J, with 20 bases between. CDR3: CASSLGREGYQAFF. DNA of the CDR3: TGCGCCAGCAGTCTGGGCAGGGAAGGGTATCAGGCTTTCTTT.

This rearrangement joins TRBV18 to TRBJ2-1, with 11 bases aligning to TRBD2. In germline, CDR1 is KGHSH, CDR2 LQKENI. This CDR3 contains 15 residues. V shed 3 bases and J 10 bases; nucleotides not matched to a gene: 8. The CDR3 bases are TGTGCCAGCTCACCGCGACTAGCGGGGAGGTTGGAGCAGTTCTTC. Residues: CASSPRLAGRLEQFF. The full variable domain, with the rest looked up from reference TRBV18 and TRBJ2-1, is NAGVMQNPRHLVRRRGQEARLRCSPMKGHSHVYWYRQLPEEGLKFMVYLQKENIIDESGMPKERFSAEFPKEGPSILRIQQVVRGDSAAYFCASSPRLAGRLEQFFGPGTRLTVL.

In its sample, this clone was seen once. V is TRBV4-1 and J is TRBJ2-5; 9 nucleotides align to TRBD1. The CDR3 has 16 residues. Germline-derived CDR1 and CDR2 are MGHRA and YSYEKL. After removal of 3 bases from V and 2 bases from J, the junction contained 7 bases not matched to a gene. The CDR3 nucleotides are TGCGCCAGCAGCCATTCCGGACAGGGGACTCAAGAGACCCAGTACTTC. Translated, it gives CASSHSGQGTQETQYF.

The J gene is TRBJ1-4, the V gene TRBV5-1; the match to TRBD1 covers 7 bases. This CDR3 comprises 14 residues. From germline, CDR1 is SGHRS and CDR2 YFSETQ. The trim removed 3 bases at V and 7 bases at J, leaving 6 bases unmatched. As DNA, the CDR3 is TGCGCCAGCAGCTCTACAGGGGTGGGTGAAAAACTGTTTTTT. This codes for CASSSTGVGEKLFF.

V gene TRBV19 combines with J gene TRBJ2-7; TRBD1 agrees at 9 bases. CDR1 is LNHDA and CDR2 is SQIVND in the germline V gene (reference sequence). The CDR3 has 15 amino acids. With 4 bases clipped from V and 2 bases from J, the junction kept 6 bases outside the gene matches. Here the CDR3 reads CASSSGTGSPYEQYF. CDR3 DNA: TGTGCCAGTAGTAGCGGGACAGGGAGTCCCTACGAGCAGTACTTC.

The gene calls are TRBV11-3 and TRBJ2-2; 9 bases match TRBD1. J lost 6 bases, V lost 1 base, and 3 bases had no gene match. The CDR3 runs to 15 residues. The germline CDR1 and CDR2 sequences are SGHNT and YENEEA. CDR3: CASSLAQGAAGELFF. The CDR3 nucleotides are TGTGCCAGCAGCTTAGCACAGGGGGCCGCCGGGGAGCTGTTTTTT.

This chain uses TRBV18 with TRBJ1-2; D is possibly TRBD1 (6 bases). Germline assignment: CDR1 KGHSH and CDR2 LQKENI. The CDR3 has 15 residues. The V end lost 3 bases, the J end lost 4 bases, and 15 bases lay between the germline ends. DNA of the CDR3: TGTGCCAGCTCACCTCGGGCAGGGGCTACCTATGGCTACACCTTC. Encoded protein: CASSPRAGATYGYTF. Using reference TRBV18 and TRBJ1-2 for the parts outside the CDR3, the full variable domain is NAGVMQNPRHLVRRRGQEARLRCSPMKGHSHVYWYRQLPEEGLKFMVYLQKENIIDESGMPKERFSAEFPKEGPSILRIQQVVRGDSAAYFCASSPRAGATYGYTFGSGTRLTVV.

The rearrangement links TRBV30 to TRBJ2-1; a possible D gene is TRBD2 (6 bases). V was pared by 2 bases and J by 3 bases, with 20 bases between. This CDR3 is built from 17 residues. Germline V CDR1 and CDR2: GTSNPN, SVGIG (reference sequence). CDR3 loop: CAWSKPGLASNYNEQFF. The DNA of the CDR3 is TGTGCCTGGAGTAAGCCGGGACTGGCTAGTAACTACAATGAGCAGTTCTTC.

J is TRBJ1-4 and V is TRBV4-1; possible D gene TRBD1, 5 bases. Trimming stripped 3 bases from V and 5 bases from J, with 13 bases between. This CDR3 comprises 15 residues. CDR1 is MGHRA, CDR2 YSYEKL, per germline. CDR3 DNA: TGCGCCAGCAGCCATCGGGACGGAGGAAATGAAAAACTGTTTTTT. It codes for CASSHRDGGNEKLFF.

This clone was detected only once. This chain connects TRBV6-5 to TRBJ1-1; D ambiguous. Germline CDR1 reads MNHEY; CDR2 reads SVGAGI. The CDR3 consists of 14 residues. Trimming left V 5 bases short and J 3 bases short, with 13 bases between. The CDR3 region is CASSMGRGDTEAFF. In nucleotides, the CDR3 is TGTGCCAGCAGTATGGGCCGGGGAGACACTGAAGCTTTCTTT.